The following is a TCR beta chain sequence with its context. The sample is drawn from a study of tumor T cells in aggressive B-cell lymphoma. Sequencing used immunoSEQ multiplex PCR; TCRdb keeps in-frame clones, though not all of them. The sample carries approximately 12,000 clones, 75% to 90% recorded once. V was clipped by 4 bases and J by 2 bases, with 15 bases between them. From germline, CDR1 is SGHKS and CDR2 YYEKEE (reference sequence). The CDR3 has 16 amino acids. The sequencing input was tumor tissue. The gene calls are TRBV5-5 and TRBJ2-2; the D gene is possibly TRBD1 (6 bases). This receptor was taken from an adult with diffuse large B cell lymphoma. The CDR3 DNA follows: TGTGCCAGCAGCACAAACCGGGACACAAACACCGGGGAGCTGTTTTTT. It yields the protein CASSTNRDTNTGELFF.